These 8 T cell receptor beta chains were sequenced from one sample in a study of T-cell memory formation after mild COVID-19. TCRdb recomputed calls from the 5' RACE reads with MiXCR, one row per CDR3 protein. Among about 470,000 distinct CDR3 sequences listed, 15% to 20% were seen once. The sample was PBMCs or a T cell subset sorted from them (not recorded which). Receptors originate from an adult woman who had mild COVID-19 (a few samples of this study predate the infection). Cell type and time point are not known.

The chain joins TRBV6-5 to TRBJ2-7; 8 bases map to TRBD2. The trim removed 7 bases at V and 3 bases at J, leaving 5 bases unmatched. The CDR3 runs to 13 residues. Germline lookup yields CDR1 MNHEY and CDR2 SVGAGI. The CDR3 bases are TGTGCCAGCACTCCGGGACTAGACTACGAGCAGTACTTC. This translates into CASTPGLDYEQYF.

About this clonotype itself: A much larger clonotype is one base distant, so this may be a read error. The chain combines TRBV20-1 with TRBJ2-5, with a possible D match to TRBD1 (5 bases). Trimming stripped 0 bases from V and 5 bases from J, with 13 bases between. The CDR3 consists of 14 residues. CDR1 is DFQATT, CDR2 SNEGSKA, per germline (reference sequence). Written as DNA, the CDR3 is TGCAGTGCTAGAGATCGGACACCATTCGAGACCCAGTACTTC. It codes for CSARDRTPFETQYF.

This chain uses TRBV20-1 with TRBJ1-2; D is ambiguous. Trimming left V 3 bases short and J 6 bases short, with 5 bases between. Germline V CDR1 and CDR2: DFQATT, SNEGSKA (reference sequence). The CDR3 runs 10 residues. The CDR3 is CSARWDGYTF. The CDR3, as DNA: TGCAGTGCTAGGTGGGATGGCTACACCTTC.

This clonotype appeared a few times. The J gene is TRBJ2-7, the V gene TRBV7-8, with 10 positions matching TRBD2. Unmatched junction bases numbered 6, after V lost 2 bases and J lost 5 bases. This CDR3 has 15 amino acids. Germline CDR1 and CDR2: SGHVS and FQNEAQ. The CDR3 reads CASSLLAGVNHEQYF. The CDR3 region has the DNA TGTGCCAGCAGCTTACTAGCGGGAGTCAACCACGAGCAGTACTTC.

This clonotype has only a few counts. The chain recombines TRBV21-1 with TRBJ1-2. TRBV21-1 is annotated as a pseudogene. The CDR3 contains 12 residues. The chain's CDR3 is CASSSWFGGYTF. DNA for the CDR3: TGTGCCAGCAGCTCATGGTTCGGGGGCTACACCTTC.

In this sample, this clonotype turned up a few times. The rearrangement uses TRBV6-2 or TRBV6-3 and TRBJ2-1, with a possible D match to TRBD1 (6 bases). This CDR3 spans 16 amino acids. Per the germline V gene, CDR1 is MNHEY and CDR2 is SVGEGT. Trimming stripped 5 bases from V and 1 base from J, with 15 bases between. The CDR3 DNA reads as TGTGCCAGCAGTAGCCACCAGGGGATTTCCTACAATGAGCAGTTCTTC. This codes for CASSSHQGISYNEQFF.

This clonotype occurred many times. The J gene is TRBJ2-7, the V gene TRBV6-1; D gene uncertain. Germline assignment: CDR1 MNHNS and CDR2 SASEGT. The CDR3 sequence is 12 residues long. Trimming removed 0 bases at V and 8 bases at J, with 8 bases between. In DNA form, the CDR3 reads TGTGCCAGCAGTGAAGCTCCTACGCAGCAGTACTTC. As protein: CASSEAPTQQYF.

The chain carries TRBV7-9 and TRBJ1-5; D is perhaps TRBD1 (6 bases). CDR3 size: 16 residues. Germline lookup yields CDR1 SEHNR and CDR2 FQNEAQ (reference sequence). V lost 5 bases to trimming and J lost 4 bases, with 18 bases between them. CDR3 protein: CASSDFQGTRNQPQHF. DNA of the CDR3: TGTGCCAGCAGCGATTTTCAGGGGACACGAAATCAGCCCCAGCATTTT.